These 27 T cell receptor beta chains originate from one sample sequenced in a study of shared clonotypes between healthy human individuals. Profiled with immunoSEQ multiplex PCR; TCRdb holds only in-frame clones, not every one. The data show roughly 760,000 clones, with roughly 70% seen just once and about 1.7% held by the top ten. The sequenced sample was memory CD4+ T cells sorted from blood. Subset described: CD45RA-negative fraction. The receptors derive from a woman under 40 in good health.

CDR3 coding DNA: TGTGCCAGCAGTGAAGCTGACAGGAGGACTGAAGCTTTCTTT. Translation: CASSEADRRTEAFF. This rearrangement joins TRBV6-1 to TRBJ1-1; the D gene is possibly TRBD1 (6 bases). The CDR3 covers 14 residues. Germline V CDR1 and CDR2: MNHNS, SASEGT. V dropped 0 bases and J dropped 5 bases, with 10 bases sitting between them.

V and J are TRBV5-6 and TRBJ2-1; no reliable D call. V lost 5 bases to trimming and J lost 7 bases, with 16 bases between them. The CDR3 sequence is 14 residues long. Per germline, CDR1 SGHDT and CDR2 YYEEEE. The CDR3: CASSSFTVGNEQFF. In DNA form, the CDR3 reads TGTGCCAGCAGTTCTTTTACCGTTGGGAATGAGCAGTTCTTC.

V usage is TRBV5-1 and J usage is TRBJ2-5; D may be TRBD1 (6 bases). The CDR3 extends over 16 amino acids. V gave up 1 base and J gave up 1 base, with 14 bases separating them. Germline CDR1 SGHRS, CDR2 YFSETQ. The CDR3: CASSLRAGVPQETQYF. CDR3 DNA sequence: TGCGCCAGCAGCTTGCGGGCAGGGGTACCCCAAGAGACCCAGTACTTC.

The rearrangement uses TRBV11-3 and TRBJ2-3; 10 nucleotides line up with TRBD1. Looked up from germline, CDR1 is SGHNT and CDR2 is YENEEA. Trimming at V came to 8 bases and at J to 3 bases, leaving 8 bases not matched to a gene. The CDR3 loop spans 15 amino acids. For the CDR3, the DNA is TGTGCCAGCGGAAGACAGGGGGCGAGTACAGATACGCAGTATTTT. This sequence encodes CASGRQGASTDTQYF.

There are a few counts of this clone. The chain recombines TRBV7-2 with TRBJ2-3; 9 bases agree with TRBD2. V lost 3 bases, J lost 6 bases, and 7 bases stayed unmatched. Germline CDR1 is SGHTA and CDR2 is FQGNSA. CDR3 size: 15 residues. CDR3 coding DNA: TGTGCCAGCAGCTTTCAAGGGCTAGCGGGGGATACGCAGTATTTT. Protein product: CASSFQGLAGDTQYF.

The chain has TRBV19 and TRBJ2-6; no definite D call. This CDR3 has 15 residues. V was shortened by 7 bases and J by 4 bases, with 14 bases between the two germline ends. CDR1 is LNHDA and CDR2 is SQIVND in the germline V gene (reference sequence). CDR3 protein: CASMNLDPGANVLTF. CDR3 bases: TGTGCCAGTATGAACCTCGATCCGGGGGCCAACGTCCTGACTTTC.

The chain couples TRBV5-1 to TRBJ2-3; no clear D gene. The CDR3 is made up of 13 amino acids. Trimming pared 0 bases from V and 2 bases from J, leaving 4 bases between. Germline V CDR1 and CDR2: SGHRS, YFSETQ. Written as DNA, the CDR3 is TGCGCCAGCAGCTTGGTGGACACAGATACGCAGTATTTT. It yields the protein CASSLVDTDTQYF.

The gene calls are TRBV2 and TRBJ2-1, with 14 bases lining up with TRBD2. CDR3 size: 15 residues. Trimming took 6 bases from V and 8 from J; bases not matched to a gene: 6. Germline V gene lookup returns CDR1 SNHLY and CDR2 FYNNEI. The CDR3 loop reads CASRKGLAGVHEQFF. CDR3 DNA: TGTGCCAGCAGGAAGGGACTAGCGGGAGTCCATGAGCAGTTCTTC.

The rearrangement joins TRBV28 to TRBJ1-2; no firm D call. Trimming stripped 8 bases from V and 3 bases from J, with 10 bases between. Germline V gene data show CDR1 as MDHEN and CDR2 as SYDVKM. CDR3 length: 12 amino acids. This CDR3 reads CASRGIDYGYTF. The CDR3 bases are TGTGCCAGCCGAGGGATCGACTATGGCTACACCTTC.

The chain uses TRBV28 and TRBJ1-2; D not resolved. V was cut by 2 bases and J by 5 bases, with 6 bases left in between. Germline V gene data show CDR1 as MDHEN and CDR2 as SYDVKM. The CDR3 spans 12 residues. CDR3 in DNA: TGTGCCAGCAGTTTACCCCGATATGGCTACACCTTC. Translation gives CASSLPRYGYTF.

V is TRBV28 and J is TRBJ1-1, with no clear D. Germline V gene sequence: CDR1 MDHEN, CDR2 SYDVKM. CDR3 size: 12 residues. V was pared by 5 bases and J by 8 bases, with 12 bases between. The CDR3 coding sequence is TGTGCCAGCAGTAGAAGGACGGAAGAAGCTTTCTTT. It specifies CASSRRTEEAFF.

A few counts support this clone. The genes are TRBV6-1 and TRBJ2-3; TRBD2 aligns across 9 bases. This CDR3 region has 15 residues. Germline CDR1 and CDR2: MNHNS and SASEGT. The junction had 10 bases not matched to a gene; V was cut back by 7 bases and J by 5 bases. CDR3 protein: CASTLAGVGLDTQYF. As DNA, the CDR3 is TGTGCCAGCACCTTAGCGGGAGTGGGGTTAGATACGCAGTATTTT.

The V and J genes are TRBV7-8 and TRBJ1-3; D is uncertain. CDR3 length: 16 residues. Trimming took 5 bases from V and 3 from J, leaving 17 bases between them. From germline, CDR1 is SGHVS and CDR2 FQNEAQ. CDR3 nucleotide sequence: TGTGCCAGCAGCCCGGCGAGAGTCACTATTGGAAACACCATATATTTT. This translates into CASSPARVTIGNTIYF.

The rearrangement links TRBV28 to TRBJ1-2; D possibly corresponds to TRBD1 (5 bases). The CDR3 totals 15 residues. The V gene lost 7 bases and the J gene lost 2 bases, with 17 bases spanning the gap. Germline CDR1 reads MDHEN; CDR2 reads SYDVKM. CDR3 amino acids: CASNLLSGGNYGYTF. The CDR3 DNA follows: TGTGCCAGCAACCTCTTATCGGGGGGGAACTATGGCTACACCTTC.

J is TRBJ1-5 and V is TRBV7-2; D might be TRBD1 (6 bases). Trimming pared 5 bases from V and 1 base from J, leaving 15 bases between. The CDR3 runs 16 residues. Germline V CDR1 and CDR2: SGHTA, FQGNSA. The CDR3 DNA reads TGTGCCAGCAGCCAGGAACAGGGTGGAAGCAATCAGCCCCAGCATTTT. Residues: CASSQEQGGSNQPQHF.

V usage is TRBV28 and J usage is TRBJ1-1; D is uncertain. CDR3 size: 14 residues. V was cut by 4 bases and J by 0 bases, with 9 bases left in between. The germline gives CDR1 MDHEN, CDR2 SYDVKM. Here the CDR3 reads CASSSQALNTEAFF. Written as DNA, the CDR3 is TGTGCCAGCAGTTCCCAGGCTCTGAACACTGAAGCTTTCTTT.

This clone occurred a few times. V gene TRBV11-3 combines with J gene TRBJ2-1, with D uncertain. This CDR3 contains 11 residues. Looked up from germline, CDR1 is SGHNT and CDR2 is YENEEA. The V end lost 4 bases, the J end lost 8 bases, and 6 bases lay between the germline ends. For the CDR3, the DNA is TGTGCCAGCAGCTCCTTCGATGAGCAGTTCTTC. This codes for CASSSFDEQFF.

This clone was seen a few times. The V and J genes are TRBV11-2 and TRBJ2-1; D might be TRBD1 (6 bases). V lost 5 bases, J lost 0 bases, and 17 bases lay in between. This CDR3 is 17 amino acids long. Germline loops: CDR1 SGHAT, CDR2 FQNNGV. Written as DNA, the CDR3 is TGTGCCAGCAGCCTAACAGGACAGTCGAGCTCCTACAATGAGCAGTTCTTC. Translation gives CASSLTGQSSSYNEQFF.

V is TRBV25-1 and J is TRBJ2-3; 7 positions match TRBD1. The CDR3 consists of 15 residues. Germline-derived CDR1 and CDR2 are MGHDK and SYGVNS. Losses at the gene ends were 4 bases for V and 5 bases for J; bases not matched to a gene: 9. The CDR3 is CASSGPDRSGDTQYF. The DNA for the CDR3 is TGTGCCAGCAGTGGCCCGGACAGGTCTGGAGATACGCAGTATTTT. Looking up the rest from reference TRBV25-1 and TRBJ2-3 gives the full variable domain: EADIYQTPRYLVIGTGKKITLECSQTMGHDKMYWYQQDPGMELHLIHYSYGVNSTEKGDLSSESTVSRIRTEHFPLTLESARPSHTSQYLCASSGPDRSGDTQYFGPGTRLTVL.

The chain is built from TRBV5-4 and TRBJ2-3; 11 positions agree with TRBD2. CDR3 length: 16 residues. V lost 2 bases, J lost 2 bases, and 4 bases stayed unmatched. Looked up from germline, CDR1 is SGHNT and CDR2 is YYREEE (reference sequence). CDR3 in amino acids: CASSLGTSGLTDTQYF. The DNA of the CDR3 is TGTGCCAGCAGCTTAGGGACTAGCGGCCTCACAGATACGCAGTATTTT. Using reference TRBV5-4 and TRBJ2-3 for the parts outside the CDR3, the full variable domain is ETGVTQSPTHLIKTRGQQVTLRCSSQSGHNTVSWYQQALGQGPQFIFQYYREEENGRGNFPPRFSGLQFPNYSSELNVNALELDDSALYLCASSLGTSGLTDTQYFGPGTRLTVL.

The V and J genes are TRBV5-1 and TRBJ2-5; tentative D call: TRBD2 (5 bases). The CDR3 extends over 15 amino acids. Trimming took off 0 bases at V and 1 base at J, with 10 bases between the two ends. CDR1 and CDR2 (germline): SGHRS, YFSETQ. The DNA for the CDR3 is TGCGCCAGCAGCTTGGCCGGCGGACTCCAAGAGACCCAGTACTTC. Its protein product is CASSLAGGLQETQYF. The complete variable domain, with remaining parts taken from reference TRBV5-1 and TRBJ2-5, reads KAGVTQTPRYLIKTRGQQVTLSCSPISGHRSVSWYQQTPGQGLQFLFEYFSETQRNKGNFPGRFSGRQFSNSRSEMNVSTLELGDSALYLCASSLAGGLQETQYFGPGTRLLVL.

This chain links TRBV2 with TRBJ1-4; 8 bases match TRBD1. Germline CDR1 SNHLY, CDR2 FYNNEI. With V trimmed by 6 bases and J by 6 bases, 9 bases remained unmatched. The CDR3 has 15 amino acids. DNA for the CDR3: TGTGCCAGCAGGGGAGACAGGGGCGCGTATGAAAAACTGTTTTTT. As protein: CASRGDRGAYEKLFF.

In this sample, this clone turned up once. CDR3 residues: CASSQGWASTQSSDEQYF. DNA of the CDR3: TGCGCCAGCAGCCAAGGGTGGGCTTCGACACAGTCCTCGGACGAGCAGTACTTC. This chain uses TRBV4-1 with TRBJ2-7, with D hard to call. V gave up 1 base and J gave up 5 bases, with 24 bases separating them. CDR1 is MGHRA and CDR2 is YSYEKL in the germline V gene. The CDR3 runs 18 residues.

This clone showed up just once. The chain couples TRBV11-2 to TRBJ2-2, with 7 bases matching TRBD2. Germline-derived CDR1 and CDR2 are SGHAT and FQNNGV. The ends lost 0 bases at V and 4 bases at J; junction bases unmatched: 5. CDR3 length: 16 residues. For the CDR3, the DNA is TGTGCCAGCAGCTTAGAGGGCGGGAGAGTCACCGGGGAGCTGTTTTTT. This sequence encodes CASSLEGGRVTGELFF.

The chain employs TRBV7-8 and TRBJ1-5, with D perhaps TRBD1 (5 bases). The CDR3 length is 16 residues. Per the germline V gene, CDR1 is SGHVS and CDR2 is FQNEAQ. V was cut by 4 bases and J by 0 bases, with 13 bases left in between. The CDR3 loop is CASSYGTVYSNQPQHF. DNA of the CDR3: TGTGCCAGCAGCTATGGGACTGTTTATAGCAATCAGCCCCAGCATTTT.

The J gene is TRBJ2-7, the V gene TRBV5-1, with 7 bases that match TRBD1. V shed 4 bases and J 1 base; nucleotides not matched to a gene: 11. This CDR3 has 16 residues. CDR1 SGHRS and CDR2 YFSETQ come from the germline V gene. CDR3 in amino acids: CASSPNWDSSSYEQYF. In DNA form, the CDR3 reads TGCGCCAGCAGCCCCAACTGGGACAGTTCGTCCTACGAGCAGTACTTC.

CDR3 loop: CASSLGQPYSGNTIYF. CDR3 DNA sequence: TGTGCCAGCAGTTTAGGACAGCCTTACTCTGGAAACACCATATATTTT. This sequence joins TRBV28 and TRBJ1-3, with D possibly being TRBD1 (6 bases). Trimming removed 2 bases from V and 0 bases from J, with 11 bases in between. The CDR3 sequence is 16 residues long. CDR1 is MDHEN, CDR2 SYDVKM, per germline. The whole variable domain, remainder taken from reference TRBV28 and TRBJ1-3, is DVKVTQSSRYLVKRTGEKVFLECVQDMDHENMFWYRQDPGLGLRLIYFSYDVKMKEKGDIPEGYSVSREKKERFSLILESASTNQTSMYLCASSLGQPYSGNTIYFGEGSWLTVV.